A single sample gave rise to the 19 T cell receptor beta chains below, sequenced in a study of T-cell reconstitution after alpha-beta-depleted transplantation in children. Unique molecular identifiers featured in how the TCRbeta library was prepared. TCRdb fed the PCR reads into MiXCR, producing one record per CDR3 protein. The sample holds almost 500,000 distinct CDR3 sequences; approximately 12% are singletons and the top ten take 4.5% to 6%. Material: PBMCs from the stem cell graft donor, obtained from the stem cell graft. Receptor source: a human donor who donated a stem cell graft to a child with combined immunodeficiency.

As DNA, the CDR3 is TGTGCCTGGAGGCCCTTTGTCCCCTACAATGAGCAGTTCTTC. Protein: CAWRPFVPYNEQFF. The chain combines TRBV30 with TRBJ2-1; no firm D call. From germline, CDR1 is GTSNPN and CDR2 SVGIG (reference sequence). CDR3 length equals 14 residues. Trimming took 3 bases from V and 2 from J, leaving 11 bases between them.

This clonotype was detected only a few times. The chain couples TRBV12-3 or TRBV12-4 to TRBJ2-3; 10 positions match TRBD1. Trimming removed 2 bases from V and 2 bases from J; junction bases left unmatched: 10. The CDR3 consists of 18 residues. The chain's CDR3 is CASSLWGQGPVPTDTQYF. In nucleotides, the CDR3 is TGTGCCAGCAGTTTATGGGGACAGGGGCCAGTTCCCACAGATACGCAGTATTTT.

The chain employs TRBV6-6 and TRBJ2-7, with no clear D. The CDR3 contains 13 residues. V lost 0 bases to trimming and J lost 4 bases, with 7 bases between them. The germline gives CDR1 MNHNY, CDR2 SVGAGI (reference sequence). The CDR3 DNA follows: TGTGCCAGCAGTTACTCGGAGCCATACGAGCAGTACTTC. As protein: CASSYSEPYEQYF.

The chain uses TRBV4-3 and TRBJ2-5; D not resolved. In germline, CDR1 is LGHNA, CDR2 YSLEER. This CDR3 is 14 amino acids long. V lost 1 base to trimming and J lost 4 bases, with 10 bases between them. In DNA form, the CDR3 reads TGCGCCAGCAGCCAAGGCCCCGGCGGAGAGACCCAGTACTTC. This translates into CASSQGPGGETQYF.

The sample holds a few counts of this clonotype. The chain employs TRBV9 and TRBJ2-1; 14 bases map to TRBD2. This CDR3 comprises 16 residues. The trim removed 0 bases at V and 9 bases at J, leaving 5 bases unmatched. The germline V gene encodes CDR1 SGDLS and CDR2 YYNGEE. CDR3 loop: CASSVGLAGGHPEQFF. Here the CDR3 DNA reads TGTGCCAGCAGCGTAGGACTAGCGGGAGGGCATCCTGAGCAGTTCTTC.

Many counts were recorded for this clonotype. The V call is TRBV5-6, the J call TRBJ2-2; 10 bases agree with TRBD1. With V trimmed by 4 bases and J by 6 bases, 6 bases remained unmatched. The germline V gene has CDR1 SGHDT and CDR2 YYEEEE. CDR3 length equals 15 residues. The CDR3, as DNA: TGTGCCAGCAGCCCGACAGGGGGCGCATCCGGGGAGCTGTTTTTT. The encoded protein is CASSPTGGASGELFF.

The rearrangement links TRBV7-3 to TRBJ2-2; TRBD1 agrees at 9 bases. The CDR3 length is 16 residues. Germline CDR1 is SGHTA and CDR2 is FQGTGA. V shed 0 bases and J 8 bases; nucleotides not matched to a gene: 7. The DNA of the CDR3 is TGTGCCAGCAGCTTAACTGGACAGGGGCCCCAGGGGGAGCTGTTTTTT. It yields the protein CASSLTGQGPQGELFF.

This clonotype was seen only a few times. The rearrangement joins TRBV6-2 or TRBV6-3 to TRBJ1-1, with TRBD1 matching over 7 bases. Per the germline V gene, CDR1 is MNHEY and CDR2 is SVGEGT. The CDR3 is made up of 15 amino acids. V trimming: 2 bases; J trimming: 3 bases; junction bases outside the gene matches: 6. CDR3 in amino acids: CASSYRQGFDTEAFF. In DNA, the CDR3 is TGTGCCAGCAGTTACCGACAGGGATTTGACACTGAAGCTTTCTTT.

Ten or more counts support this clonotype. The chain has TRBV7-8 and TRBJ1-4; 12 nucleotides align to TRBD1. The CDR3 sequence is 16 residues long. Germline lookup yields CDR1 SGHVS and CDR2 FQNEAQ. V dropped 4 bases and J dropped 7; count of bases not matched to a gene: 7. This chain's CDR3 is CASSSQPGQGAEKLFF. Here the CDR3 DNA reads TGTGCCAGCAGCTCCCAACCGGGACAGGGGGCTGAAAAACTGTTTTTT.

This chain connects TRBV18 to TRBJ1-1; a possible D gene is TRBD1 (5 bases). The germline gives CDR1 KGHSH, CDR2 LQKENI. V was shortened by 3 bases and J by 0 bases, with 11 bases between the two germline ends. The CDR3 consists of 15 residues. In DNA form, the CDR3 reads TGTGCCAGCTCACCGGGGGTCCAGGTGAACACTGAAGCTTTCTTT. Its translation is CASSPGVQVNTEAFF. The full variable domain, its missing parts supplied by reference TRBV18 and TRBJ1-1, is NAGVMQNPRHLVRRRGQEARLRCSPMKGHSHVYWYRQLPEEGLKFMVYLQKENIIDESGMPKERFSAEFPKEGPSILRIQQVVRGDSAAYFCASSPGVQVNTEAFFGQGTRLTVV.

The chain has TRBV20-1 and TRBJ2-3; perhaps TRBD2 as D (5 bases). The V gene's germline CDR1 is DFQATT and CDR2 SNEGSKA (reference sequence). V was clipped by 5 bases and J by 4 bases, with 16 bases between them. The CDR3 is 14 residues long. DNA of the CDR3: TGCAGTGCTGTGGGCAGGCCGGGATCAGATACGCAGTATTTT. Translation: CSAVGRPGSDTQYF.

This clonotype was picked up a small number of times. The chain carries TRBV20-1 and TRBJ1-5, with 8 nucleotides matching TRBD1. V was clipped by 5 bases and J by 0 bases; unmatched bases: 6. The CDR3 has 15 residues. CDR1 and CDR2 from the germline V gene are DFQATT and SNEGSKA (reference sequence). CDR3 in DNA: TGCAGTGCTCCAGGGGGCCCTTATAGCAATCAGCCCCAGCATTTT. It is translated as CSAPGGPYSNQPQHF.

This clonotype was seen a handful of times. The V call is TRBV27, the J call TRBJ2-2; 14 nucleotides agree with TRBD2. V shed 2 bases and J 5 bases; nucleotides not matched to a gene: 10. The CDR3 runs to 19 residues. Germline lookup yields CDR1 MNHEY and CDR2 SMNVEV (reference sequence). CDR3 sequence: CASSLAGPGLAGETGELFF. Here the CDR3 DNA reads TGTGCCAGCAGTTTAGCCGGGCCGGGACTAGCGGGAGAAACCGGGGAGCTGTTTTTT.

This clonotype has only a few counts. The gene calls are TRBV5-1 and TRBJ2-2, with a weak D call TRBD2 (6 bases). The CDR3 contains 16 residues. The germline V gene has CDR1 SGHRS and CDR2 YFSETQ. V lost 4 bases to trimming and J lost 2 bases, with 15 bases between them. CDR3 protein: CASSAIRDLNTGELFF. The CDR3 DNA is TGCGCCAGCAGCGCTATCCGGGACTTAAACACCGGGGAGCTGTTTTTT.

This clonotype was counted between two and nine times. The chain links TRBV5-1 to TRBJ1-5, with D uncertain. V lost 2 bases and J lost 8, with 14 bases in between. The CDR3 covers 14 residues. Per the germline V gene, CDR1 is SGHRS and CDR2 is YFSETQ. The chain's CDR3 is CASSLEGGLKPQHF. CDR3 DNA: TGCGCCAGCAGCTTAGAGGGCGGCTTGAAGCCCCAGCATTTT.

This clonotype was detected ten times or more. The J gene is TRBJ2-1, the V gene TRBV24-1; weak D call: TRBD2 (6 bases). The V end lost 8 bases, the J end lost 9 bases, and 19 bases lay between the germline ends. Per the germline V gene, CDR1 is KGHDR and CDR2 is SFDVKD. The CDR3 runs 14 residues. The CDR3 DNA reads TGTGCCACCACTGCGGCGGGAATTAGTAGTGAGCAGTTCTTC. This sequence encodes CATTAAGISSEQFF.

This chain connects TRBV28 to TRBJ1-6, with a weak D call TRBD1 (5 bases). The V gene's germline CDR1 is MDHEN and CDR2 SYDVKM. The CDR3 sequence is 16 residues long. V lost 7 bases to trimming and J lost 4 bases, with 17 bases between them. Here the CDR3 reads CASILGGTEYNSPLHF. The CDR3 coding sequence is TGTGCCAGCATCCTGGGGGGGACTGAATATAATTCACCCCTCCACTTT.

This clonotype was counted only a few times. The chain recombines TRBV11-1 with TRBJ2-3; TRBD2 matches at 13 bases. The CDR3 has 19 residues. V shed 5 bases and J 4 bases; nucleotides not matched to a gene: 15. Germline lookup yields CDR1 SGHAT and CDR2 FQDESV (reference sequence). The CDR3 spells CASSRTSGGHASQSDTQYF. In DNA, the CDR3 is TGTGCCAGCAGCCGGACTAGCGGGGGCCATGCCAGTCAGTCAGATACGCAGTATTTT.

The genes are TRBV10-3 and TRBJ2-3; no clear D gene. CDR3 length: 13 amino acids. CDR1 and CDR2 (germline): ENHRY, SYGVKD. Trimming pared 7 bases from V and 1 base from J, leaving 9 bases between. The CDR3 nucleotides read TGTGCCATCACGATTCCGGGCACAGATACGCAGTATTTT. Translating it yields CAITIPGTDTQYF.